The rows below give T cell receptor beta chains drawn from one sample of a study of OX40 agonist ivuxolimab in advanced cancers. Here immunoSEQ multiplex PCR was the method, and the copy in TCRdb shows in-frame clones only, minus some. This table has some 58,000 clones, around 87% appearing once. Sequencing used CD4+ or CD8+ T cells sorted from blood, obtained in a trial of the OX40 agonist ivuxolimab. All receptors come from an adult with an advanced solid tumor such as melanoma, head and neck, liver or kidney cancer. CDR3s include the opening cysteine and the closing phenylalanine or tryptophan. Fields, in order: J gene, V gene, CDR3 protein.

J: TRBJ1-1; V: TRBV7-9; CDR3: CASSFSRQTEAFF
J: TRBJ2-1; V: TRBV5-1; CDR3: CASSLVGTSYNEQFF
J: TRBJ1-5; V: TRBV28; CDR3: CASRRPGRSQPQHF
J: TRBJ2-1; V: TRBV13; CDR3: CASSLGSGTRYNEQFF
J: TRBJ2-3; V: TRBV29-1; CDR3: CSVYRDRGGDTQYF
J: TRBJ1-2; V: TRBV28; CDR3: CASFPRGSGGYTF
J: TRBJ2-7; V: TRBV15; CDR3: CATSRETGGTYEQYF
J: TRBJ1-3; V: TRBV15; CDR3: CATSRDGVHYSGNTIYF
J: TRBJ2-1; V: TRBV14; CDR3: CASSQAPSGRSSSYNEQFF
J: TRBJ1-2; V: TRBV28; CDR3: CASNVDSNYGYTF
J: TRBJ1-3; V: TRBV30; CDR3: CAWSPTGGNTIYF
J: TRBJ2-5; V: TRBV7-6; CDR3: CASSLVSTKETQYF
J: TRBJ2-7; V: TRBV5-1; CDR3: CASRPLTGGRYEQYF